Below are 9 T cell receptor beta chains sequenced from a single sample in a study of T cell repertoires in cytomegalovirus infection. These receptors have no known antigen. TCRdb reprocessed the reads via MiXCR and lists one record per CDR3 protein. This sample has a few hundred thousand distinct CDR3 sequences, with about 39% found just once. The sample in question was cultured PBMCs, obtained from culture after CMV antigen stimulation. The receptors here all came from a human donor in good health (CMV status not recorded). Some clones in this sample may be carry-over from other donors' samples.

This clonotype was seen more than once but under ten times. The chain has TRBV7-2 and TRBJ2-7; perhaps TRBD2 as D (6 bases). The length of the CDR3 is 16 residues. CDR1 and CDR2 (germline): SGHTA, FQGNSA. The germline V and J ends were trimmed by 1 base and 7 bases, with 20 bases remaining between them. Written as DNA, the CDR3 is TGTGCCAGCAGCTTAGTCGGGGGACTGGCGCCTAGAGAGCAGTACTTC. This codes for CASSLVGGLAPREQYF. Full variable domain (missing parts from reference TRBV7-2 and TRBJ2-7): GAGVSQSPSNKVTEKGKDVELRCDPISGHTALYWYRQSLGQGLEFLIYFQGNSAPDKSGLPSDRFSAERTGGSVSTLTIQRTQQEDSAVYLCASSLVGGLAPREQYFGPGTRLTVT.

This clonotype was seen only a few times. V gene TRBV12-3 or TRBV12-4 combines with J gene TRBJ2-5; the match to TRBD2 covers 9 bases. V trimming: 7 bases; J trimming: 1 base; junction bases outside the gene matches: 10. The CDR3 has 16 residues. The CDR3 sequence: CASTIGAGGGQETQYF. CDR3 sequence (DNA): TGTGCCAGCACCATCGGGGCGGGGGGGGGCCAAGAGACCCAGTACTTC.

V gene TRBV7-9 combines with J gene TRBJ1-5; 7 nucleotides match TRBD1. CDR1 is SEHNR and CDR2 is FQNEAQ in the germline V gene (reference sequence). The J segment lost 6 bases and the V segment lost 6 bases, leaving 5 bases of the junction unmatched. The CDR3 runs to 13 residues. The CDR3 loop reads CASRGNRGQPQHF. For the CDR3, the DNA is TGTGCCAGCAGAGGGAACAGGGGTCAGCCCCAGCATTTT.

This sequence joins TRBV11-2 and TRBJ2-1; a possible D gene is TRBD2 (6 bases). Germline-derived CDR1 and CDR2 are SGHAT and FQNNGV. Trimming removed 1 base from V and 10 bases from J, with 14 bases in between. CDR3 size: 14 residues. CDR3 sequence reads: CASSLGTTKMEQFF. CDR3 nucleotides: TGTGCCAGCAGCTTAGGGACTACCAAAATGGAGCAGTTCTTC.

The chain has TRBV7-2 and TRBJ2-5, with D possibly matching TRBD2 (6 bases). CDR1 is SGHTA, CDR2 FQGNSA, per germline. The V end lost 5 bases, the J end lost 1 base, and 14 bases lay between the germline ends. The CDR3 totals 15 residues. In DNA, the CDR3 is TGTGCCAGCAGCCCCCGGAGGGTGAGCCAAGAGACCCAGTACTTC. Its translation: CASSPRRVSQETQYF.

This clonotype was seen at least ten times. The chain is built from TRBV12-3 or TRBV12-4 and TRBJ2-6; 8 bases map to TRBD1. The junction had 13 bases not matched to a gene; V was cut back by 5 bases and J by 4 bases. The CDR3 loop spans 18 amino acids. CDR3 bases: TGTGCCAGCAGTCCCCTGACAGGGGTTTCTCCCGGGGCCAACGTCCTGACTTTC. Residues: CASSPLTGVSPGANVLTF.

In the case of this clonotype: The conserved phenylalanine or tryptophan normally closing the CDR3 is absent here, so this likely arose from a read error. No DNA is shown, since the ends of the CDR3 on it are uncertain; the CDR3 is the one TCRdb lists. V gene TRBV2 combines with J gene TRBJ2-7; the table's D gene call, TRBD2, was not cross checked with the DNA. The CDR3 spans 14 amino acids, including both terminal residues. The V gene's germline CDR1 is SNHLY and CDR2 FYNNEI. CDR3: CASSEGPRRAFSFL.

The gene calls are TRBV7-9 and TRBJ2-7, with D perhaps TRBD1 (6 bases). There are 19 residues in the CDR3. Trimming cost V 1 base and J 2 bases, with 24 bases left between them. CDR1 and CDR2 (germline): SEHNR, FQNEAQ (reference sequence). The CDR3 region has the DNA TGTGCCAGCAGCTTAGTAGCCGTCAGGGGAAACGCGGGTGCCTACGAGCAGTACTTC. Protein: CASSLVAVRGNAGAYEQYF.

This chain joins TRBV2 and TRBJ1-5; no reliable D call. V was shortened by 3 bases and J by 6 bases, with 9 bases between the two germline ends. From germline, CDR1 is SNHLY and CDR2 FYNNEI. This CDR3 has 13 amino acids. CDR3 protein: CASSESQAQPQHF. CDR3 bases: TGTGCCAGCAGTGAGTCCCAGGCTCAGCCCCAGCATTTT.